Listed here is a single T cell receptor beta chain. This record belongs to a study of CDR3 diversity in severe acne. Each CDR3 protein is one row after TCRdb ran MiXCR on the PCR reads. This sample carries about 98,000 distinct CDR3 sequences, approximately 47% of them seen once, and the ten largest clones take about an eighth. J gave up 2 bases and V 5 bases, and 9 bases lay outside the gene matches. The germline CDR1 and CDR2 sequences are SGHTA and FQGNSA. The CDR3 totals 15 residues. This TCR derives from a male donor with acne. The chain combines TRBV7-2 with TRBJ2-7, with TRBD2 matching 7 bases. The sequencing input was blood. The CDR3 nucleotides are TGTGCCAGCAGCACCCTAGCGGTGAGCACCTACGAGCAGTACTTC. It specifies CASSTLAVSTYEQYF.